Following are 5 T cell receptor beta chains from one sample sequenced in a study of blood T cell repertoires in COVID-19. Generated by immunoSEQ multiplex PCR, the TCRdb table keeps only in-frame clones and is missing some. Of roughly 82,000 clones in the sample, more than 70% are singletons; the top ten hold about a sixth. Sequences were obtained from peripheral blood. Receptors were obtained from a woman aged 55-69 years with acute or convalescent COVID-19.

V gene TRBV19 combines with J gene TRBJ2-2, with TRBD1 matching 7 bases. Germline assignment: CDR1 LNHDA and CDR2 SQIVND (reference sequence). Losses at the gene ends were 5 bases for V and 5 bases for J; bases not matched to a gene: 26. There are 21 residues in the CDR3. The CDR3 sequence is CASSPRDRARGGRWGTGELFF. CDR3 bases: TGTGCCAGTAGTCCTCGAGACAGGGCCCGTGGGGGTCGATGGGGGACCGGGGAGCTGTTTTTT.

The V and J genes are TRBV12-1 and TRBJ1-1; the listed D gene, TRBD1, was not tested against the DNA. TRBV12-1 is tagged as a pseudogene. This CDR3 is 15 amino acids long. CDR3 DNA: TGTGCCAGCAGCTTTCGGGACAGGGGGCTCACTGAAGCTTTCTTT. Its translation: CASSFRDRGLTEAFF.

This clone was recorded once. V gene TRBV2 combines with J gene TRBJ2-3; 14 bases fit TRBD2. This CDR3 is built from 18 residues. Germline V gene sequence: CDR1 SNHLY, CDR2 FYNNEI. V lost 1 base, J lost 2 bases, and 5 bases stayed unmatched. CDR3 sequence reads: CASSEGRLAGGDTDTQYF. The CDR3 DNA reads TGTGCCAGCAGTGAAGGTCGACTAGCGGGAGGGGACACAGATACGCAGTATTTT.

The gene calls are TRBV9 and TRBJ1-6; 7 bases agree with TRBD1. The V and J ends lost 0 bases and 13 bases, in that order; junction bases with no gene match: 7. Germline values: CDR1 SGDLS, CDR2 YYNGEE. This CDR3 spans 14 amino acids. The CDR3 is CASSVGGTATPLHF. For the CDR3, the DNA is TGTGCCAGCAGCGTAGGGGGGACAGCCACCCCCCTCCACTTT.

This clone was found a few times. The rearrangement links TRBV5-4 to TRBJ2-1; maybe TRBD2 (6 bases). The CDR3 has 16 amino acids. V was pared by 0 bases and J by 0 bases, with 10 bases between. Germline lookup yields CDR1 SGHNT and CDR2 YYREEE (reference sequence). The CDR3 sequence is CASSLGGASSYNEQFF. In nucleotides, the CDR3 is TGTGCCAGCAGCTTGGGCGGGGCGAGCTCCTACAATGAGCAGTTCTTC.